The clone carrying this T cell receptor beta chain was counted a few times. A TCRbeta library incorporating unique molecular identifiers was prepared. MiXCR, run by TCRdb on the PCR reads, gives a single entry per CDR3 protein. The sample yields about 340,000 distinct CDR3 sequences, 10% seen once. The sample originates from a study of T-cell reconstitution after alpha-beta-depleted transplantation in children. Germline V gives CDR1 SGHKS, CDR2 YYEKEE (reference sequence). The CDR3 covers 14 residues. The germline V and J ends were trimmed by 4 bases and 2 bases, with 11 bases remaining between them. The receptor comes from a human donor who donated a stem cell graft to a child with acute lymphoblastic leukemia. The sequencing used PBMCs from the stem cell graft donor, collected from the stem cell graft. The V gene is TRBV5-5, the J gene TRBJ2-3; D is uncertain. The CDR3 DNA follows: TGTGCCAGCAGCATGGACCAATCCACAGATACGCAGTATTTT. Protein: CASSMDQSTDTQYF.